This is a list of T cell receptor beta chains from one sample in a study of blood T cell repertoires in COVID-19. Measured with immunoSEQ multiplex PCR; TCRdb has only the in-frame clones, and not every one. Among a few hundred thousand clones listed, around nine tenths were seen once. The sample was PBMCs or T cells enriched from blood (not recorded which). These receptor sequences come from a young man who had recovered from COVID-19. CDR3s include the opening cysteine and the closing phenylalanine or tryptophan. D genes are given only for firm matches. The size of a clone is reported for some rows only, either as once, few or many, or as a class for expanded clones.

len: 13; abundance: NA; v_gene: TRBV29-1; d_gene: TRBD1; j_gene: TRBJ1-1; CDR3nt: TGCAGCGTGCGGGACAGGGTGACCACTGAAGCTTTCTTT; CDR3aa: CSVRDRVTTEAFF
len: 15; abundance: once; v_gene: TRBV6-5; d_gene: TRBD1; j_gene: TRBJ1-4; CDR3nt: TGTGCCAGCAGAAGACAGGGGTCGGGTAATGAAAAACTGTTTTTT; CDR3aa: CASRRQGSGNEKLFF
len: 15; abundance: NA; v_gene: TRBV28; d_gene: TRBD2; j_gene: TRBJ2-5; CDR3nt: TGTGCCAGCAGTTCACTAGCGGGGGCCCAAGAGACCCAGTACTTC; CDR3aa: CASSSLAGAQETQYF
len: 14; abundance: NA; v_gene: TRBV29-1; d_gene: NA; j_gene: TRBJ1-3; CDR3nt: TGCAGCGGGTACAGAGCCGACTCTGGAAACACCATATATTTT; CDR3aa: CSGYRADSGNTIYF
len: 10; abundance: few; v_gene: TRBV10-1; d_gene: NA; j_gene: TRBJ2-3; CDR3nt: TGCGCCAAGGGGACAGATACGCAGTATTTT; CDR3aa: CAKGTDTQYF
len: 13; abundance: once; v_gene: TRBV20-1; d_gene: NA; j_gene: TRBJ1-5; CDR3nt: TGCAGTGCTAGTAAGGGGCCAAATCAGCCCCAGCATTTT; CDR3aa: CSASKGPNQPQHF
len: 14; abundance: NA; v_gene: TRBV19; d_gene: NA; j_gene: TRBJ1-5; CDR3nt: TGTGCCAGTACTTACAGGGATAGCAATCAGCCCCAGCATTTT; CDR3aa: CASTYRDSNQPQHF
len: 13; abundance: NA; v_gene: TRBV18; d_gene: TRBD2; j_gene: TRBJ2-1; CDR3nt: TGTGCCAGCTCACAGTCTGGGGGGGATGAGCAGTTCTTC; CDR3aa: CASSQSGGDEQFF
len: 15; abundance: NA; v_gene: TRBV5-6; d_gene: TRBD1; j_gene: TRBJ2-3; CDR3nt: TGTGCCAGCAGCCCAGGACAGGGTTTCACAGATACGCAGTATTTT; CDR3aa: CASSPGQGFTDTQYF
len: 15; abundance: NA; v_gene: TRBV10-3; d_gene: NA; j_gene: TRBJ2-7; CDR3nt: TGTGCCATCAGTGAGTCTTTAGCGCGGTCCTACGAGCAGTACTTC; CDR3aa: CAISESLARSYEQYF
len: 12; abundance: NA; v_gene: TRBV19; d_gene: NA; j_gene: TRBJ1-2; CDR3nt: TGTGCCAGTAGTATTTCTGGGGCCGACTACACCTTC; CDR3aa: CASSISGADYTF
len: 16; abundance: NA; v_gene: TRBV19; d_gene: TRBD1; j_gene: TRBJ2-2; CDR3nt: TGTGCCAGTAGTCCCCGGGACAGGTCTAACACCGGGGAGCTGTTTTTT; CDR3aa: CASSPRDRSNTGELFF